This entry concerns a single TCR beta chain. Its cognate antigen is unknown. TCRdb reanalysed the 5' RACE reads using MiXCR and keeps one entry per CDR3 protein. The table shows approximately 260,000 distinct CDR3 sequences, with about 9.1% occurring only once. The entry originates in a study of CD8 T cells in ankylosing spondylitis. Points from the study as a whole: Significant enrichment of disease-linked clones was reported in matched ankylosing spondylitis synovial fluid.

The CDR3 has 23 residues. With V trimmed by 4 bases and J by 0 bases, 26 bases remained unmatched. CDR1 is SGHTA and CDR2 is FQGTGA in the germline V gene. Sequenced material: blood, either unsorted or a sorted T cell fraction (not recorded which). The V call is TRBV7-3, the J call TRBJ2-1; the match to TRBD1 covers 8 bases. The clonotype was recovered from a male donor with ankylosing spondylitis or in good health (not recorded which). The CDR3 region has the DNA TGTGCCAGCAGCTCGACAGGGGCCCTAATTCCTGTACGGGAGCCCCACTCCTACAATGAGCAGTTCTTC. Its protein is CASSSTGALIPVREPHSYNEQFF.